The source of this T cell receptor (beta chain) is a study of blood T cells in healthy people across ages. Study-wide background: Template-switching capture recovered about one barcoded beta molecule per two T cells. Overall study findings and caveats: The unsorted PBMCs prevented any conclusive comparison of naive versus antigen-experienced cells.

A word on this clonotype: Antigen: not known.

Combining a sample-barcoded 5' primer with a J-beta primer mix, a second PCR ran for roughly 7 to 11 cycles. A single record per CDR3 protein comes from TCRdb applying MiXCR to the 5' RACE reads. The repertoire includes fewer than 900,000 distinct CDR3 sequences, 35% to 45% of them detected once, and more than 20% sits in the top ten. Per the germline V gene, CDR1 is SGHTA and CDR2 is FQGTGA. Losses at the gene ends were 2 bases for V and 4 bases for J; bases not matched to a gene: 6. This CDR3 has 15 residues. Sequenced material: blood. The chain joins TRBV7-3 to TRBJ2-7, with TRBD2 identical over 9 bases. This receptor was obtained from a woman aged 55-69 years in good health. Here the CDR3 DNA reads TGTGCCAGCAGCTTAGCGGGAGGGGAGGGGTACGAGCAGTACTTC. It is translated as CASSLAGGEGYEQYF.